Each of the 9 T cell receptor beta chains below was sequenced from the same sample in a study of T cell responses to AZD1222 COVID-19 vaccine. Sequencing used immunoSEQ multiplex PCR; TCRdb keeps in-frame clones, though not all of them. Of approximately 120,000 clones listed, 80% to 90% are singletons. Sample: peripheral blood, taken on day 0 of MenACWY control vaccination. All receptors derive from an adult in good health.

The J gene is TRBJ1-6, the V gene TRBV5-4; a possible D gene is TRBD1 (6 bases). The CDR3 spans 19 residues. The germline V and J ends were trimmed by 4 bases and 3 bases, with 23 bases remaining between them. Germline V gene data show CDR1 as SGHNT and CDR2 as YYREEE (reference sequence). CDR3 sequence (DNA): TGTGCCAGCAGCCCTGGTGGGGGCCCGCAATTCAGCTATAATTCACCCCTCCACTTT. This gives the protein CASSPGGGPQFSYNSPLHF. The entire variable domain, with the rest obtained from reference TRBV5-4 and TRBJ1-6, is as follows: ETGVTQSPTHLIKTRGQQVTLRCSSQSGHNTVSWYQQALGQGPQFIFQYYREEENGRGNFPPRFSGLQFPNYSSELNVNALELDDSALYLCASSPGGGPQFSYNSPLHFGNGTRLTVT.

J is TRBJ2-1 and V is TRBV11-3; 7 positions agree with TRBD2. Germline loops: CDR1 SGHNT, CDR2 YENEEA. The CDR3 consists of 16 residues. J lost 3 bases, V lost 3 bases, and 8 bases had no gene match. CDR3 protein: CASSFALGGSYNEQFF. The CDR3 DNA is TGTGCCAGCAGCTTCGCCCTGGGCGGGAGCTACAATGAGCAGTTCTTC.

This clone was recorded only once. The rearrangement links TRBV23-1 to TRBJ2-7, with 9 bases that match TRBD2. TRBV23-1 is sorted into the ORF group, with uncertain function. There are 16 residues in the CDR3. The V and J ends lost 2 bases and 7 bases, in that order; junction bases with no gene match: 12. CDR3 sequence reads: CASSQHPLAGVGEQYF. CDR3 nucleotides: TGCGCCAGCAGTCAACACCCTTTAGCGGGAGTTGGGGAGCAGTACTTC.

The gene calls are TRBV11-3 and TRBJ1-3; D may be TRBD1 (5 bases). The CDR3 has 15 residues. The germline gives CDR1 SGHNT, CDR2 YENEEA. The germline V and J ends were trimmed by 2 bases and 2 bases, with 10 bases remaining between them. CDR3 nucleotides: TGTGCCAGCAGCTTAAATTCAGGGACTGGAAACACCATATATTTT. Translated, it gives CASSLNSGTGNTIYF.

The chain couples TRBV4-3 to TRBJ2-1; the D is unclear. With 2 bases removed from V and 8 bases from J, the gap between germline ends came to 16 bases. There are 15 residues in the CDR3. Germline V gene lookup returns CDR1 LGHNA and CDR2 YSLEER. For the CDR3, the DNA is TGCGCCAGCAGCCAATCTCTTGGGGTGTGGGATGAGCAGTTCTTC. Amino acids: CASSQSLGVWDEQFF.

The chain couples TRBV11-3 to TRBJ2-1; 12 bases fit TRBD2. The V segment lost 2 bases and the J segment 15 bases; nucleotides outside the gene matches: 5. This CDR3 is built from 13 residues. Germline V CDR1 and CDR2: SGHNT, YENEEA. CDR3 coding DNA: TGTGCCAGCAGCTTATCTAGCGGGGGGGATCTGTTCTTC. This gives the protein CASSLSSGGDLFF.

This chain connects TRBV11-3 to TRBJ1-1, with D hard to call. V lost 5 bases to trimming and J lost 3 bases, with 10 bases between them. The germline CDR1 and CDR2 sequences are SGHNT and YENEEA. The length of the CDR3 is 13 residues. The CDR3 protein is CASSPTLYTEAFF. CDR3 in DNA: TGTGCCAGCAGCCCGACCCTGTACACTGAAGCTTTCTTT.

The CDR3 reads CASTSEGLSTEAFF. Here the CDR3 DNA reads TGTGCCAGCACCTCCGAGGGACTTTCCACTGAAGCTTTCTTT. The J gene is TRBJ1-1, the V gene TRBV5-4; TRBD1 might be the D (5 bases). The germline V gene encodes CDR1 SGHNT and CDR2 YYREEE (reference sequence). CDR3 length: 14 residues. The germline V and J ends were trimmed by 6 bases and 4 bases, with 16 bases remaining between them.

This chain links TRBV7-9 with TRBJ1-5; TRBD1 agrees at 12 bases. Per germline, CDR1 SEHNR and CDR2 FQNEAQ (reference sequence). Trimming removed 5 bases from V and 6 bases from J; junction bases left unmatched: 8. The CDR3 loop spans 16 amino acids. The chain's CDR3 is CASSPGTGGAVQPQHF. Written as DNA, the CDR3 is TGTGCCAGCAGCCCCGGGACAGGGGGCGCGGTTCAGCCCCAGCATTTT.